These 14 T cell receptor beta chains came from one sample sequenced in a study of blood T cell repertoires in COVID-19. Here immunoSEQ multiplex PCR was the method, and the copy in TCRdb shows in-frame clones only, minus some. The repertoire includes about 260,000 clones, roughly nine tenths of them detected once, and approximately 9.8% sits in the top ten. The sample consisted of peripheral blood. The receptors shown here come from a man in his forties who had recovered from COVID-19.

Here the CDR3 DNA reads TGTGCCAGCTGTAAGGAGGCTTACCCTCCCTACGAGCAGTACTTC. Translating it yields CASCKEAYPPYEQYF. The chain links TRBV18 to TRBJ2-7, with D possibly TRBD2 on 5 matching bases. Germline V gene data show CDR1 as KGHSH and CDR2 as LQKENI. Trimming removed 7 bases at V and 2 bases at J, with 18 bases between. This CDR3 spans 15 amino acids.

The rearrangement links TRBV9 to TRBJ2-7; unclear D gene. The CDR3 sequence is 15 residues long. Germline CDR1 SGDLS, CDR2 YYNGEE. Trimming cost V 0 bases and J 2 bases, with 12 bases left between them. Here the CDR3 reads CASSVDSSMAYEQYF. In DNA form, the CDR3 reads TGTGCCAGCAGCGTAGATTCCAGTATGGCCTACGAGCAGTACTTC. Using reference TRBV9 and TRBJ2-7 for the parts outside the CDR3, the full variable domain is DSGVTQTPKHLITATGQRVTLRCSPRSGDLSVYWYQQSLDQGLQFLIQYYNGEERAKGNILERFSAQQFPDLHSELNLSSLELGDSALYFCASSVDSSMAYEQYFGPGTRLTVT.

This clone was recorded once. The chain employs TRBV27 and TRBJ2-5; D gene unclear. CDR1 is MNHEY and CDR2 is SMNVEV in the germline V gene (reference sequence). This CDR3 has 13 amino acids. V was shortened by 5 bases and J by 1 base, with 8 bases between the two germline ends. DNA for the CDR3: TGTGCCAGCAGTGGCCCCCCCCAAGAGACCCAGTACTTC. Its translation is CASSGPPQETQYF.

The V gene is TRBV29-1, the J gene TRBJ2-1, with TRBD2 identical over 7 bases. Per the germline V gene, CDR1 is SQVTM and CDR2 is ANQGSEA. The V segment lost 3 bases and the J segment 6 bases; nucleotides outside the gene matches: 8. CDR3 length: 14 amino acids. The CDR3 DNA reads TGCAGCGTTGAGCGGGAGCGGGTTGGCAATGAGCAGTTCTTC. Its translation is CSVERERVGNEQFF.

The chain recombines TRBV20-1 with TRBJ1-5, with no clear D. The germline V and J ends were trimmed by 3 bases and 5 bases, with 11 bases remaining between them. Germline CDR1 is DFQATT and CDR2 is SNEGSKA (reference sequence). The CDR3 runs 13 residues. Here the CDR3 reads CSASTTADQPQHF. The DNA for the CDR3 is TGCAGTGCTAGTACAACAGCCGATCAGCCCCAGCATTTT.

This clone was picked up one time. This chain links TRBV28 with TRBJ1-2; possible D gene TRBD1, 5 bases. This CDR3 contains 14 residues. Germline V lookup: CDR1 MDHEN, CDR2 SYDVKM. V dropped 8 bases and J dropped 8 bases, with 21 bases sitting between them. CDR3 sequence: CASGLRGRRGGYTF. The CDR3 DNA is TGTGCCAGCGGCCTTCGGGGCCGCCGGGGGGGCTACACCTTC.

This chain connects TRBV20-1 to TRBJ1-3; D perhaps matches TRBD1 (6 bases). Germline V gives CDR1 DFQATT, CDR2 SNEGSKA (reference sequence). Trimming cost V 3 bases and J 2 bases, with 11 bases left between them. The CDR3 runs 14 residues. This chain's CDR3 is CSASTGTTGNTIYF. For the CDR3, the DNA is TGCAGTGCTAGTACAGGGACTACTGGAAACACCATATATTTT.

The rearrangement uses TRBV5-4 and TRBJ2-6; possibly TRBD1 for D (5 bases). The CDR3 covers 15 residues. Germline V gene sequence: CDR1 SGHNT, CDR2 YYREEE (reference sequence). Between the trimmed V and J ends, which lost 3 bases and 2 bases, there was a span of 9 bases. CDR3 nucleotide sequence: TGTGCCAGCAGCTCTGGGGCGACTGGGGCCAACGTCCTGACTTTC. Amino acids: CASSSGATGANVLTF.

The chain employs TRBV12-5 and TRBJ2-2; 13 bases are a match to TRBD2. This CDR3 has 16 amino acids. With 1 base clipped from V and 5 bases from J, the junction kept 1 base outside the gene matches. Germline V gene lookup returns CDR1 LGHNT and CDR2 FRNRAP. The CDR3 DNA reads as TGTGCTAGTGGTTTGGGACTAGCGGGGGGTACCGGGGAGCTGTTTTTT. It translates to CASGLGLAGGTGELFF.

The V and J genes are TRBV2 and TRBJ2-7; D might be TRBD2 (5 bases). With 9 bases removed from V and 6 bases from J, the gap between germline ends came to 9 bases. Germline loops: CDR1 SNHLY, CDR2 FYNNEI. This CDR3 contains 10 residues. CDR3 bases: TGTGCCAGTGAGGGTTTCGAGCAGTACTTC. This gives the protein CASEGFEQYF.

The V call is TRBV2, the J call TRBJ2-7, with a possible D match to TRBD2 (6 bases). Germline CDR1 reads SNHLY; CDR2 reads FYNNEI. The CDR3 is 14 amino acids. V gave up 2 bases and J gave up 7 bases, with 15 bases separating them. This chain's CDR3 is CASSETAGWGEQYF. The CDR3 DNA reads TGTGCCAGCAGTGAAACCGCGGGATGGGGGGAGCAGTACTTC.

This chain uses TRBV19 with TRBJ1-6, with 7 bases matching TRBD1. Germline V gene lookup returns CDR1 LNHDA and CDR2 SQIVND (reference sequence). J gave up 9 bases and V 5 bases, and 10 bases lay outside the gene matches. This CDR3 contains 15 residues. The CDR3 bases are TGTGCCAGTAGTCGACAACAGGGGAAGGGTTCACCCCTCCACTTT. Encoded protein: CASSRQQGKGSPLHF.

This sequence joins TRBV5-8 and TRBJ1-5, with D possibly being TRBD1 (5 bases). The germline CDR1 and CDR2 sequences are SGHTS and YDEGEE. V was shortened by 3 bases and J by 2 bases, with 12 bases between the two germline ends. This CDR3 is 15 amino acids long. The CDR3 reads CASSSRGFGNQPQHF. CDR3 DNA sequence: TGTGCCAGCAGCTCAAGGGGCTTCGGCAATCAGCCCCAGCATTTT.

The chain carries TRBV9 and TRBJ1-3; unclear D gene. This CDR3 has 18 residues. Germline V lookup: CDR1 SGDLS, CDR2 YYNGEE. Trimming shortened V by 2 bases and J by 4 bases, and 22 bases separated the two germline ends. CDR3 loop: CASSVDPRSGASGNTIYF. For the CDR3, the DNA is TGTGCCAGCAGCGTCGACCCGCGAAGCGGAGCGTCCGGAAACACCATATATTTT.